The 23 T cell receptor beta chains below come from one sample, sequenced in a study of blood T cell repertoires in COVID-19. Profiled with immunoSEQ multiplex PCR; TCRdb holds only in-frame clones, not every one. The sample carries approximately 88,000 clones, over 60% recorded once. Specimen: peripheral blood. The receptors were gathered from a human donor in a cohort sampled during active COVID-19.

J is TRBJ1-4 and V is TRBV19; D perhaps matches TRBD1 (6 bases). This CDR3 is 14 amino acids long. CDR1 is LNHDA and CDR2 is SQIVND in the germline V gene (reference sequence). Between the trimmed V and J ends, which lost 7 bases and 0 bases, there was a span of 9 bases. The CDR3 bases are TGTGCCAGTAAAAACAGGGCAACTAATGAAAAACTGTTTTTT. Translation gives CASKNRATNEKLFF.

The V and J genes are TRBV28 and TRBJ1-3, with 7 bases fitting TRBD1. The germline V gene has CDR1 MDHEN and CDR2 SYDVKM. Unmatched junction bases numbered 8, after V lost 6 bases and J lost 0 bases. The CDR3 loop spans 16 amino acids. Here the CDR3 reads CASRFKGGYSGNTIYF. Here the CDR3 DNA reads TGTGCCAGCAGATTTAAAGGGGGCTACTCTGGAAACACCATATATTTT.

The genes are TRBV7-2 and TRBJ1-4, with D perhaps matching TRBD1 (5 bases). The germline gives CDR1 SGHTA, CDR2 FQGNSA. V was shortened by 0 bases and J by 0 bases, with 8 bases between the two germline ends. The CDR3 contains 16 residues. CDR3 DNA: TGTGCCAGCAGCTTAGCGGGGGGTACAACTAATGAAAAACTGTTTTTT. Amino acid sequence: CASSLAGGTTNEKLFF.

V and J are TRBV12-5 and TRBJ2-1; 12 bases line up with TRBD2. V lost 5 bases, J lost 4 bases, and 6 bases stayed unmatched. This CDR3 has 16 residues. Germline CDR1 and CDR2: LGHNT and FRNRAP. The CDR3 is CASGPGLAGPYNEQFF. The CDR3 DNA reads as TGTGCTAGTGGTCCTGGACTAGCGGGACCATACAATGAGCAGTTCTTC.

This clone was observed a handful of times. This sample includes further DNA sequences coding for the same CDR3. This sequence joins TRBV28 and TRBJ2-7; 14 positions match TRBD2. The ends lost 4 bases at V and 3 bases at J; junction bases unmatched: 2. CDR1 and CDR2 from the germline V gene are MDHEN and SYDVKM. The CDR3 is 15 amino acids. In DNA form, the CDR3 reads TGTGCCAGCAGTTCTGGGACTAGCGGGGGCTACGAGCAGTACTTC. Translated, it gives CASSSGTSGGYEQYF.

This sequence joins TRBV27 and TRBJ2-7, with 8 bases lining up with TRBD2. V shed 5 bases, J shed 4 bases, and the junction held 7 bases outside the gene matches. The CDR3 runs 14 residues. Germline loops: CDR1 MNHEY, CDR2 SMNVEV (reference sequence). The CDR3 loop is CASSEGTRLYEQYF. The CDR3 DNA is TGTGCCAGCAGTGAAGGGACTAGATTGTACGAGCAGTACTTC.

This clone occurred once. J is TRBJ1-4 and V is TRBV30; no clear D gene. V was cut by 1 base and J by 7 bases, with 13 bases left in between. The CDR3 runs to 14 residues. Germline values: CDR1 GTSNPN, CDR2 SVGIG (reference sequence). CDR3 bases: TGTGCCTGGAGTGGGGAGAGAGGACGTGAAAAACTGTTTTTT. Its translation: CAWSGERGREKLFF.

The V and J genes are TRBV5-4 and TRBJ2-1, with 8 positions matching TRBD2. J gave up 6 bases and V 0 bases, and 8 bases lay outside the gene matches. CDR3 length: 16 residues. Germline V gene sequence: CDR1 SGHNT, CDR2 YYREEE (reference sequence). The CDR3, as DNA: TGTGCCAGCAGCTTGGGTGTTAGCGGGATGGGCAATGAGCAGTTCTTC. Its protein product is CASSLGVSGMGNEQFF.

V and J are TRBV7-9 and TRBJ1-5, with D uncertain. The germline V and J ends were trimmed by 1 base and 3 bases, with 10 bases remaining between them. The CDR3 spans 15 residues. From germline, CDR1 is SEHNR and CDR2 FQNEAQ (reference sequence). The CDR3 loop reads CASSLGSAPNQPQHF. CDR3 bases: TGTGCCAGCAGCTTAGGTTCCGCGCCCAATCAGCCCCAGCATTTT.

This clone was seen a handful of times. The V call is TRBV19, the J call TRBJ1-6, with D possibly TRBD1 on 5 matching bases. Looked up from germline, CDR1 is LNHDA and CDR2 is SQIVND (reference sequence). The CDR3 contains 13 residues. V was pared by 7 bases and J by 9 bases, with 13 bases between. This CDR3 reads CASKGVESSPLHF. The CDR3 DNA sequence: TGTGCCAGTAAAGGGGTCGAAAGTTCACCCCTCCACTTT. The entire variable domain, with the rest obtained from reference TRBV19 and TRBJ1-6, is as follows: DGGITQSPKYLFRKEGQNVTLSCEQNLNHDAMYWYRQDPGQGLRLIYYSQIVNDFQKGDIAEGYSVSREKKESFPLTVTSAQKNPTAFYLCASKGVESSPLHFGNGTRLTVT.

The chain has TRBV7-9 and TRBJ2-5; 11 bases line up with TRBD1. CDR1 is SEHNR, CDR2 FQNEAQ, per germline (reference sequence). With V trimmed by 4 bases and J by 5 bases, 3 bases remained unmatched. The CDR3 consists of 14 residues. CDR3 sequence reads: CASSSGTGGETQYF. CDR3 DNA sequence: TGTGCCAGCAGCTCAGGGACAGGGGGGGAGACCCAGTACTTC. The full variable domain, its missing parts supplied by reference TRBV7-9 and TRBJ2-5, is DTGVSQNPRHKITKRGQNVTFRCDPISEHNRLYWYRQTLGQGPEFLTYFQNEAQLEKSRLLSDRFSAERPKGSFSTLEIQRTEQGDSAMYLCASSSGTGGETQYFGPGTRLLVL.

This clone was detected once. The rearrangement uses TRBV19 and TRBJ1-5; tentative D call: TRBD1 (6 bases). Between the trimmed V and J ends, which lost 9 bases and 7 bases, there was a span of 22 bases. Germline loops: CDR1 LNHDA, CDR2 SQIVND (reference sequence). CDR3 length: 15 residues. CDR3 sequence: CASRALDRRDQPQHF. CDR3 DNA: TGTGCCAGCCGAGCCTTGGACAGACGGGACCAGCCCCAGCATTTT. Combining the CDR3 with reference TRBV19 and TRBJ1-5 gives the whole variable domain DGGITQSPKYLFRKEGQNVTLSCEQNLNHDAMYWYRQDPGQGLRLIYYSQIVNDFQKGDIAEGYSVSREKKESFPLTVTSAQKNPTAFYLCASRALDRRDQPQHFGDGTRLSIL.

This rearrangement joins TRBV2 to TRBJ2-1; perhaps TRBD1 as D (7 bases). This CDR3 region has 13 residues. Germline CDR1 and CDR2: SNHLY and FYNNEI. V lost 5 bases, J lost 7 bases, and 12 bases lay in between. The CDR3 DNA sequence: TGTGCCAGCAGTAAACAGGGGAGGAATGAGCAGTTCTTC. Its translation: CASSKQGRNEQFF.

This chain connects TRBV28 to TRBJ2-5; 10 bases align to TRBD1. CDR1 and CDR2 from the germline V gene are MDHEN and SYDVKM. The ends lost 5 bases at V and 1 base at J; junction bases unmatched: 4. The CDR3 loop spans 15 amino acids. The CDR3 region has the DNA TGTGCCAGCAGTCCTCGGACAGGGGGCCAAGAGACCCAGTACTTC. This gives the protein CASSPRTGGQETQYF.

The chain couples TRBV27 to TRBJ2-5, with 12 nucleotides matching TRBD2. Germline CDR1 is MNHEY and CDR2 is SMNVEV (reference sequence). This CDR3 has 18 residues. The trim removed 6 bases at V and 4 bases at J, leaving 15 bases unmatched. This CDR3 is CASSVLKVPGLAGETQYF. The CDR3, as DNA: TGTGCCAGCAGCGTATTAAAAGTACCGGGACTAGCGGGAGAGACCCAGTACTTC.

The V call is TRBV7-9, the J call TRBJ1-6; 11 bases agree with TRBD1. CDR1 and CDR2 (germline): SEHNR, FQNEAQ (reference sequence). V shed 4 bases, J shed 6 bases, and the junction held 8 bases outside the gene matches. CDR3 length: 17 amino acids. The CDR3 DNA reads TGTGCCAGCAGCTCCACCGGGACAGGGGGAGCTAATTCACCCCTCCACTTT. Amino acids: CASSSTGTGGANSPLHF.

V gene TRBV5-1 combines with J gene TRBJ2-7; perhaps TRBD2 as D (6 bases). V shed 0 bases and J shed 3 bases, with 13 bases lying between them. Per germline, CDR1 SGHRS and CDR2 YFSETQ. The CDR3 is 15 amino acids. The chain's CDR3 is CASSLGGDSIYEQYF. CDR3 nucleotides: TGCGCCAGCAGCTTGGGGGGGGACTCGATCTACGAGCAGTACTTC.

V and J are TRBV14 and TRBJ1-1, with D unresolved. Trimming cost V 4 bases and J 0 bases, with 9 bases left between them. The length of the CDR3 is 14 residues. The germline V gene encodes CDR1 SGHDN and CDR2 FVKESK. CDR3 sequence (DNA): TGTGCCAGCAGCCTCCCGTTAATGAACACTGAAGCTTTCTTT. Protein sequence: CASSLPLMNTEAFF.

This chain joins TRBV6-5 and TRBJ2-3; perhaps TRBD2 as D (6 bases). The germline V gene has CDR1 MNHEY and CDR2 SVGAGI. The CDR3 is 15 residues long. The V end lost 2 bases, the J end lost 2 bases, and 11 bases lay between the germline ends. The CDR3 DNA sequence: TGTGCCAGCAGTTACGCGGGGAGTCCCACAGATACGCAGTATTTT. Translated, it gives CASSYAGSPTDTQYF.

The rearrangement links TRBV7-9 to TRBJ2-1, with a weak D call TRBD2 (6 bases). The CDR3 sequence is 14 residues long. V dropped 10 bases and J dropped 10 bases, with 23 bases sitting between them. Germline V lookup: CDR1 SEHNR, CDR2 FQNEAQ (reference sequence). The CDR3 spells CATRVSGTTVEQFF. The DNA for the CDR3 is TGTGCCACCCGGGTTAGCGGTACTACTGTAGAGCAGTTCTTC.

V and J are TRBV28 and TRBJ2-1, with 12 bases aligning to TRBD2. The germline V gene has CDR1 MDHEN and CDR2 SYDVKM. The CDR3 has 16 residues. V shed 5 bases, J shed 9 bases, and the junction held 11 bases outside the gene matches. The chain's CDR3 is CASSPTSGRRGFEQFF. The CDR3 nucleotides read TGTGCCAGCAGTCCGACTAGCGGGAGAAGGGGTTTTGAGCAGTTCTTC.

V and J are TRBV29-1 and TRBJ2-5; TRBD2 matches at 9 bases. The CDR3 is made up of 13 amino acids. V gave up 5 bases and J gave up 5 bases; unmatched junction bases: 6. CDR1 and CDR2 (germline): SQVTM, ANQGSEA. The CDR3 DNA is TGCAGCGTTTTGCGGGAGGGCCGGGAGACCCAGTACTTC. Protein: CSVLREGRETQYF.

This rearrangement joins TRBV28 to TRBJ1-6; D gene ambiguous. The germline V gene encodes CDR1 MDHEN and CDR2 SYDVKM. The length of the CDR3 is 14 residues. V was pared by 6 bases and J by 7 bases, with 13 bases between. For the CDR3, the DNA is TGTGCCAGCAGCTCTACGAGGTACAATTCACCCCTCCACTTT. This gives the protein CASSSTRYNSPLHF.